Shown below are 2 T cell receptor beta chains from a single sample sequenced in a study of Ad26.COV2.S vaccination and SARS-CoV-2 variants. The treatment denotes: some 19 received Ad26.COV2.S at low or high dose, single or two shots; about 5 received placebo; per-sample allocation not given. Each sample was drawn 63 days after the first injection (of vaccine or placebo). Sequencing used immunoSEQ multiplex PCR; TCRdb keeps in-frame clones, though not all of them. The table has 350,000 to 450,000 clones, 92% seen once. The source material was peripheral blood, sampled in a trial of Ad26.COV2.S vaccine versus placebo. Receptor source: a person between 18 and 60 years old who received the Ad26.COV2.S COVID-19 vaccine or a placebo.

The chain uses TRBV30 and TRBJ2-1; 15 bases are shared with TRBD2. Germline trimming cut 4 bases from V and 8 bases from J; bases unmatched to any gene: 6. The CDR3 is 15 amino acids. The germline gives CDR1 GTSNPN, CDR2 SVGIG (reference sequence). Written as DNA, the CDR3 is TGTGCCTGGAATAGGGGACTAGCGGGGGGAGATGAGCAGTTCTTC. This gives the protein CAWNRGLAGGDEQFF.

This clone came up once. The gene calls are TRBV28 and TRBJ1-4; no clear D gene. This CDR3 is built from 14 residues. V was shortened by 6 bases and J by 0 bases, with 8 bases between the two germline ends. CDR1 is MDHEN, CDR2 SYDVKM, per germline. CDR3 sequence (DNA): TGTGCCAGCAGCCCAAGATCAACTAATGAAAAACTGTTTTTT. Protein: CASSPRSTNEKLFF.